These T cell receptor beta chains were read from a single sample in a study of vaccination effects on CD4 cells after COVID-19. These receptors' antigens are unknown. Sequencing used immunoSEQ multiplex PCR; TCRdb keeps in-frame clones, though not all of them. The data show fewer than 60,000 clones, under 85% seen once. The starting material was CD4+ T cells from PBMCs cultured without peptide, obtained after COVID-19 vaccination. All receptors come from a human donor who received a COVID-19 vaccine. Each CDR3 is given with its conserved first and last residue. The D gene is left open where the match is weak. Not every row has a clone size; where given, it reads once, few, many or a size class.

TRBJ1-6	NA	NA	TRBV5-4	TGTGCCAGCAGCGCGGCGGGGGCCTATAATTCACCCCTCCACTTT	CASSAAGAYNSPLHF
TRBJ1-5	NA	NA	TRBV11-2	TGTGCCAGCAGCCTCGGAGGGCGCAGGAAAAAAAATCAGCCCCAGCATTTT	CASSLGGRRKKNQPQHF
TRBJ2-7	NA	TRBD2	TRBV28	TGTGCCAGCAGTCCCAGCAGGGGGCTAGCGGGAGGGCCGACCTACGAGCAGTACTTC	CASSPSRGLAGGPTYEQYF
TRBJ1-2	NA	TRBD1	TRBV4-3	TGCGCCAGCAGCCATCACGGACAGGGGCCCTATGGCTACACCTTC	CASSHHGQGPYGYTF
TRBJ1-2	once	NA	TRBV6-1	TGTGCCAGCAGTGAAGAGGTGTTCTATGGCTACACCTTC	CASSEEVFYGYTF
TRBJ2-7	NA	NA	TRBV10-3	TGTGCCATCAGTGGCCGGGCCGGCTCCTACGAGCAGTACTTC	CAISGRAGSYEQYF
TRBJ1-6	few	NA	TRBV19	TGTGCCAGTAGTATCCGTCTCTCCTATAATTCACCCCTCCACTTT	CASSIRLSYNSPLHF
TRBJ2-3	once	TRBD2	TRBV5-1	TGCGCCAGCAGCTTGGCGGGACTAGCGGGAGAAGGTGCAGATACGCAGTATTTT	CASSLAGLAGEGADTQYF
TRBJ1-5	once	TRBD1	TRBV6-5	TGTGCCAGCAGGGGGGTTGACAGGGATCTCCAGCCCCAGCATTTT	CASRGVDRDLQPQHF
TRBJ2-5	NA	NA	TRBV4-1	TGCGCCAGCAGCCAAGATGTGGGGGCCTGGGGGACCCAGTACTTC	CASSQDVGAWGTQYF
TRBJ1-2	few	NA	TRBV5-1	TGCGCCAGCGCGTTGGGACTCACGGACTATGGCTACACCTTC	CASALGLTDYGYTF
TRBJ1-1	NA	NA	TRBV4-3	TGCGCCAGCAGCCAGGGACGGCGCGCGAACACTGAAGCTTTCTTT	CASSQGRRANTEAFF
TRBJ2-5	NA	TRBD2	TRBV4-2	TGTGCCAGCAGCCAAGGTCCGGGAGGGGAAGAGACCCAGTACTTC	CASSQGPGGEETQYF
TRBJ2-1	NA	TRBD1	TRBV10-3	TGTGCCATCAGTGCCCCGGGACAGTACCCCTACAATGAGCAGTTCTTC	CAISAPGQYPYNEQFF
TRBJ1-3	few	NA	TRBV4-2	TGTGCCAGCAGCCAAGTTCAGAGCTCTGGAAACACCATATATTTT	CASSQVQSSGNTIYF
TRBJ2-3	NA	NA	TRBV9	TGTGCCAGCAGCGTAGGTAAGACAGATACGCAGTATTTT	CASSVGKTDTQYF
TRBJ1-1	NA	NA	TRBV12-5	TGTGCTAGTGGTTTATCGGGCCGGAACACTGAAGCTTTCTTT	CASGLSGRNTEAFF
TRBJ2-7	NA	NA	TRBV4-3	TGCGCCAGCAGCCAAGATGCCAGAGCCTACGAGCAGTACTTC	CASSQDARAYEQYF
TRBJ2-7	NA	TRBD2	TRBV20-1	TGCAGTGCTAGTGGGCTAGCGGGCTACGAGCAGTACTTC	CSASGLAGYEQYF
TRBJ2-1	NA	NA	TRBV7-3	TGTGCCAGCAGCTCTCAGCCGGGACTCGGTGAGCAGTTCTTC	CASSSQPGLGEQFF
TRBJ2-7	NA	NA	TRBV9	TGTGCCAGCAGCGTTGGGGGGGGCGGCTGGGAGCAGTACTTC	CASSVGGGGWEQYF
TRBJ1-1	NA	TRBD1	TRBV11-2	TGTGCCAGCAGCTCAACAGGGGGGGCCACTGAAGCTTTCTTT	CASSSTGGATEAFF
TRBJ2-3	NA	TRBD1	TRBV5-1	TGCGCCAGCAGCAGGACAGGGCACCCGGATACGCAGTATTTT	CASSRTGHPDTQYF
TRBJ2-5	NA	NA	TRBV5-4	TGTGCCAGCAGCTTGGCCTCTTCCCAAGAGACCCAGTACTTC	CASSLASSQETQYF
TRBJ1-5	NA	TRBD1	TRBV28	TGTGCCAGCAGTTTCTCTACAGGGGGCGGGCATTTT	CASSFSTGGGHF
TRBJ2-6	NA	NA	TRBV20-1	TGCAGTGCTAGTAAGGGCGGCCGATTAAGCTCTGGGGCCAACGTCCTGACTTTC	CSASKGGRLSSGANVLTF
TRBJ2-5	once	TRBD1	TRBV10-3	TGTGCCATCAGCGCGGGACAGGGGGAGACCCAGTACTTC	CAISAGQGETQYF
TRBJ2-5	NA	NA	TRBV2	TGTGCCAGCAGTGGGGGTAGGGGAGAGACCCAGTACTTC	CASSGGRGETQYF
TRBJ2-5	NA	TRBD2	TRBV30	TGTGCCTGGAGTAACGAGGGACTAGCGGTAGGGGAGACCCAGTACTTC	CAWSNEGLAVGETQYF
TRBJ1-1	NA	NA	TRBV5-3	TGTGCCGAACCGGGGTCTCCTGAAGCTTTCTTT	CAEPGSPEAFF
TRBJ2-1	NA	TRBD2	TRBV2	TGTGCCAGCAGTGCGGGAACCTCCGGGACTAGCGGCTACAATGAGCAGTTCTTC	CASSAGTSGTSGYNEQFF
TRBJ2-3	once	NA	TRBV3-1/TRBV3-2	TGTGCCAGCAGCCAACCCAGCACGTTCACAGATACGCAGTATTTT	CASSQPSTFTDTQYF
TRBJ2-3	few	TRBD1	TRBV2	TGTGCCAGCAGTCAAAGAGGGTTGCAGGGGGCAGATACGCAGTATTTT	CASSQRGLQGADTQYF
TRBJ1-1	NA	NA	TRBV30	TGTGCCTGGATAAAGGGGGGAATCGGAACTGAAGCTTTCTTT	CAWIKGGIGTEAFF
TRBJ1-3	NA	NA	TRBV30	TGTGCCTGGAACCCATCTGGAAACACCATATATTTT	CAWNPSGNTIYF
TRBJ1-2	NA	NA	TRBV5-6	TGTGCCAGCAGCTTGGCAGGGGCGGATGGCTACACCTTC	CASSLAGADGYTF
TRBJ2-1	NA	TRBD2	TRBV2	TGTGCCAGCAGGAGGACTAGCGGGGCCTATGAGCAGTTCTTC	CASRRTSGAYEQFF
TRBJ2-7	NA	TRBD1	TRBV30	TGTGCCGGCCGACAGGGGTCCCTCGAGCAGTACTTC	CAGRQGSLEQYF
TRBJ1-2	NA	TRBD1	TRBV6-5	TGTGCCACCGGGGAAGGGACAGGGCATGGCTACACCTTC	CATGEGTGHGYTF
TRBJ2-2	NA	NA	TRBV5-1	TGCGCCAGCAGCTTGAGAAGCGGCTACACCGGGGAGCTGTTTTTT	CASSLRSGYTGELFF
TRBJ2-4	NA	TRBD2	TRBV5-4	TGTGCCAGCAGTCTTAGCGGGAGTAGCCAAAACATTCAGTACTTC	CASSLSGSSQNIQYF
TRBJ2-7	NA	NA	TRBV25-1	TGTGCCAGCCTAGCACCTGAAACCTCCGAGCAGTACTTC	CASLAPETSEQYF
TRBJ2-5	once	NA	TRBV7-9	TGTGCCAGCAGCTTAGATGTAGGACTGAGGGAGACCCAGTACTTC	CASSLDVGLRETQYF
TRBJ1-2	NA	TRBD1	TRBV18	TGTGCCAGCTCACCTGTCCCGGGACAGAACCCTAGAGGATATGGCTACACCTTC	CASSPVPGQNPRGYGYTF
TRBJ1-4	NA	NA	TRBV18	TGTGCCAGCTCACCTGGAACGGGGGGGCATGAAAAACTGTTTTTT	CASSPGTGGHEKLFF
TRBJ2-7	NA	NA	TRBV3-1/TRBV3-2	TGTGCCAGCAGCCAAGATAACAGAAAGGGATACGAGCAGTACTTC	CASSQDNRKGYEQYF